What follows are 11 T cell receptor beta chains derived from one specimen sequenced in a study of cytomegalovirus exposure and HLA in healthy donors. Both 60 Vbeta primers and 13 Jbeta primers went into the PCR. Profiled with immunoSEQ multiplex PCR; TCRdb holds only in-frame clones, not every one. The repertoire has 250,000 or so clones, about 86% of them found once; the top ten carry under 8%. Sequencing used PBMCs. The receptors were sampled from a woman aged 60-70 years in good health and CMV-seropositive.

This chain connects TRBV18 to TRBJ1-4, with D possibly being TRBD1 (5 bases). CDR3 length: 14 amino acids. The germline V gene has CDR1 KGHSH and CDR2 LQKENI. The V end lost 1 base, the J end lost 6 bases, and 9 bases lay between the germline ends. CDR3 DNA: TGTGCCAGCTCACCACTCCAGGGTCATGAAAAACTGTTTTTT. As protein: CASSPLQGHEKLFF.

Written as DNA, the CDR3 is TGCGCCAGCAGTGAGTCGGGCGCTACTGAAGCTTTCTTT. Translated, it gives CASSESGATEAFF. J is TRBJ1-1 and V is TRBV10-1, with D unresolved. The CDR3 is 13 amino acids. Trimming pared 0 bases from V and 5 bases from J, leaving 7 bases between. Germline V gives CDR1 WNHNN, CDR2 SYGVQD (reference sequence).

The CDR3 region has the DNA TGCGCCAGCAGCCAAAAAGGAGGAGCAGGGGCAGTGGGGGTCCGGCACAATGAGCAGTTCTTC. Protein product: CASSQKGGAGAVGVRHNEQFF. The J gene is TRBJ2-1, the V gene TRBV4-1; maybe TRBD1 (6 bases). CDR3 length: 21 residues. V shed 2 bases and J shed 5 bases, with 31 bases lying between them. Germline assignment: CDR1 MGHRA and CDR2 YSYEKL.

This clone came up once. The V and J genes are TRBV7-9 and TRBJ2-1; TRBD2 matches 7 bases. V was pared by 1 base and J by 2 bases, with 2 bases of the junction left unmatched. Germline CDR1 and CDR2: SEHNR and FQNEAQ (reference sequence). CDR3 length equals 15 residues. DNA for the CDR3: TGTGCCAGCAGCTTAGGTAGCGGGCCCTACAATGAGCAGTTCTTC. Its protein product is CASSLGSGPYNEQFF.

V usage is TRBV18 and J usage is TRBJ1-2, with D perhaps TRBD1 (6 bases). This CDR3 comprises 13 residues. V lost 11 bases, J lost 6 bases, and 19 bases lay in between. Germline CDR1 and CDR2: KGHSH and LQKENI. The CDR3 region is CAVHREFSDGYTF. DNA for the CDR3: TGTGCCGTCCACAGGGAATTTTCGGATGGCTACACCTTC.

V usage is TRBV5-1 and J usage is TRBJ2-7; 10 nucleotides agree with TRBD1. The V gene end was trimmed by 1 base and the J gene end by 2 bases; junction bases not matched to a gene: 3. CDR1 is SGHRS, CDR2 YFSETQ, per germline. This CDR3 comprises 15 residues. The chain's CDR3 is CASSLWDRGPYEQYF. Here the CDR3 DNA reads TGCGCCAGCAGCTTGTGGGACAGGGGTCCCTACGAGCAGTACTTC.

The chain carries TRBV11-2 and TRBJ1-2; no definite D call. The V end was cut by 8 bases, the J end by 4 bases, with 14 bases between. The germline V gene encodes CDR1 SGHAT and CDR2 FQNNGV. This CDR3 region has 13 residues. The CDR3 protein is CASGGLRIYGYTF. In nucleotides, the CDR3 is TGTGCCAGCGGCGGGTTGCGGATCTATGGCTACACCTTC. The whole variable domain, filled in from reference TRBV11-2 and TRBJ1-2, reads EAGVAQSPRYKIIEKRQSVAFWCNPISGHATLYWYQQILGQGPKLLIQFQNNGVVDDSQLPKDRFSAERLKGVDSTLKIQPAKLEDSAVYLCASGGLRIYGYTFGSGTRLTVV.

The chain employs TRBV10-3 and TRBJ1-5; the match to TRBD1 covers 7 bases. V dropped 7 bases and J dropped 4; count of bases not matched to a gene: 4. Germline CDR1 reads ENHRY; CDR2 reads SYGVKD. This CDR3 is 13 amino acids long. DNA for the CDR3: TGTGCCATCACAGGGGACAGTAATCAGCCCCAGCATTTT. Protein: CAITGDSNQPQHF.

The rearrangement uses TRBV5-1 and TRBJ2-1; TRBD1 matches at 10 bases. V shed 0 bases, J shed 3 bases, and the junction held 9 bases outside the gene matches. The germline gives CDR1 SGHRS, CDR2 YFSETQ. CDR3 size: 18 residues. The CDR3, as DNA: TGCGCCAGCAGCTTGGTAACAGGGACAGGGGATCTCTACAATGAGCAGTTCTTC. Translating gives CASSLVTGTGDLYNEQFF.

The chain employs TRBV5-1 and TRBJ1-4, with 9 bases fitting TRBD1. Germline V CDR1 and CDR2: SGHRS, YFSETQ. V dropped 4 bases and J dropped 8; count of bases not matched to a gene: 3. This CDR3 has 13 amino acids. CDR3 amino acids: CASSLGQGEKLFF. The CDR3 coding sequence is TGCGCCAGCAGCCTTGGACAGGGGGAAAAACTGTTTTTT.

The V call is TRBV7-6, the J call TRBJ2-7; D remains ambiguous. CDR1 and CDR2 (germline): SGHVS, FNYEAQ. The germline V and J ends were trimmed by 1 base and 7 bases, with 8 bases remaining between them. CDR3 length: 12 residues. The DNA of the CDR3 is TGTGCCAGCAGCTTAGTCCCGGAGGAGCAGTACTTC. This gives the protein CASSLVPEEQYF.